The 32 T cell receptor beta chains below all came from one sample that was sequenced in a study of beta chain features in type 1 diabetes. What was sequenced were expressed TCRB transcripts, since all of the isolated RNA had been reverse transcribed. Generated by immunoSEQ multiplex PCR, the TCRdb table keeps only in-frame clones and is missing some. The sample yields tens of thousands of clones, roughly 49% seen once. Material for sequencing was Tregs from blood. The receptors derive from a woman aged 18 to 35 in good health.

The rearrangement joins TRBV11-1 to TRBJ2-3, with a weak D call TRBD2 (6 bases). Looked up from germline, CDR1 is SGHAT and CDR2 is FQDESV (reference sequence). V was clipped by 1 base and J by 6 bases, with 11 bases between them. This CDR3 comprises 14 residues. CDR3 DNA: TGTGCCAGCAGCTTAGTGGATCGGGGGGATACGCAGTATTTT. Translation gives CASSLVDRGDTQYF.

A note on this clone: The sample contains more than one DNA sequence encoding this CDR3. This chain connects TRBV7-2 to TRBJ2-7; D perhaps matches TRBD1 (6 bases). This CDR3 is built from 14 residues. Per germline, CDR1 SGHTA and CDR2 FQGNSA. V dropped 3 bases and J dropped 3 bases, with 12 bases sitting between them. Written as DNA, the CDR3 is TGTGCCAGCAGCTTGAGTCAGGGGAGCTACGAGCAGTACTTC. Translating gives CASSLSQGSYEQYF.

This sequence joins TRBV19 and TRBJ1-1; D gene uncertain. This CDR3 comprises 17 residues. V lost 4 bases, J lost 1 base, and 19 bases lay in between. Germline assignment: CDR1 LNHDA and CDR2 SQIVND (reference sequence). CDR3 DNA sequence: TGTGCCAGTAGTACACTTAACCCCGGGAGGCCGAACACTGAAGCTTTCTTT. Translated: CASSTLNPGRPNTEAFF.

The gene calls are TRBV19 and TRBJ2-1; 9 bases map to TRBD2. The ends lost 6 bases at V and 4 bases at J; junction bases unmatched: 7. The CDR3 runs 15 residues. Germline loops: CDR1 LNHDA, CDR2 SQIVND (reference sequence). This chain's CDR3 is CASRKTTSGYNEQFF. CDR3 nucleotides: TGTGCCAGTAGGAAAACGACTAGCGGATACAATGAGCAGTTCTTC.

The J gene is TRBJ2-1, the V gene TRBV2; 8 bases match TRBD1. Germline V CDR1 and CDR2: SNHLY, FYNNEI. The CDR3 consists of 14 residues. V trimming: 5 bases; J trimming: 5 bases; junction bases outside the gene matches: 5. The CDR3 nucleotides are TGTGCCAGCAGTACTGACAGGGGTCACAATGAGCAGTTCTTC. Protein product: CASSTDRGHNEQFF.

The J gene is TRBJ2-1, the V gene TRBV5-1; the match to TRBD2 covers 13 bases. V shed 2 bases, J shed 7 bases, and the junction held 0 bases outside the gene matches. Germline V CDR1 and CDR2: SGHRS, YFSETQ. The CDR3 has 14 residues. In DNA form, the CDR3 reads TGCGCCAGCAGCTTACTAGCGGGAGGGAATGAGCAGTTCTTC. This sequence encodes CASSLLAGGNEQFF.

The chain links TRBV5-4 to TRBJ1-2; 7 bases fit TRBD1. Trimming removed 4 bases from V and 4 bases from J; junction bases left unmatched: 7. Per the germline V gene, CDR1 is SGHNT and CDR2 is YYREEE (reference sequence). This CDR3 spans 14 amino acids. The CDR3 bases are TGTGCCAGCAGCCCGGGGACAGACCCCTATGGCTACACCTTC. Translated: CASSPGTDPYGYTF.

In this sample, this clone turned up a few times. The chain is built from TRBV6-5 and TRBJ2-7; tentatively, D is TRBD1 (5 bases). The CDR3 has 13 residues. CDR1 MNHEY and CDR2 SVGAGI come from the germline V gene. Trimming removed 6 bases from V and 3 bases from J, with 12 bases in between. CDR3 DNA sequence: TGTGCCAGCAGCCAGCCGACAGTCTACGAGCAGTACTTC. It codes for CASSQPTVYEQYF.

The chain links TRBV5-4 to TRBJ2-1; 7 bases are a match to TRBD1. With 0 bases clipped from V and 0 bases from J, the junction kept 6 bases outside the gene matches. Germline values: CDR1 SGHNT, CDR2 YYREEE (reference sequence). The CDR3 totals 17 residues. The CDR3: CASSLGAGGRSYNEQFF. The CDR3 DNA follows: TGTGCCAGCAGCTTGGGGGCAGGGGGACGCTCCTACAATGAGCAGTTCTTC. Complete variable domain (other parts from reference TRBV5-4 and TRBJ2-1): ETGVTQSPTHLIKTRGQQVTLRCSSQSGHNTVSWYQQALGQGPQFIFQYYREEENGRGNFPPRFSGLQFPNYSSELNVNALELDDSALYLCASSLGAGGRSYNEQFFGPGTRLTVL.

This clone was seen a few times. The V call is TRBV7-2, the J call TRBJ2-7, with D possibly TRBD1 on 5 matching bases. Between the trimmed V and J ends, which lost 1 base and 6 bases, there was a span of 16 bases. This CDR3 has 15 residues. CDR1 and CDR2 (germline): SGHTA, FQGNSA. Here the CDR3 DNA reads TGTGCCAGCAGCTTAGGTCTTAGGGTCCAGGGCGAGCAGTACTTC. Translation gives CASSLGLRVQGEQYF.

V usage is TRBV10-1 and J usage is TRBJ2-7; TRBD2 agrees at 10 bases. Germline CDR1 is WNHNN and CDR2 is SYGVQD (reference sequence). CDR3 length: 16 amino acids. V trimming: 0 bases; J trimming: 2 bases; junction bases outside the gene matches: 4. The CDR3, as DNA: TGCGCCAGCAGTGAGTCGGCTAGCGGGAGACCCTACGAGCAGTACTTC. Amino acids: CASSESASGRPYEQYF.

The chain links TRBV4-1 to TRBJ2-5; TRBD1 agrees at 7 bases. The CDR3 has 15 residues. Germline-derived CDR1 and CDR2 are MGHRA and YSYEKL. Germline trimming cut 1 base from V and 0 bases from J; bases unmatched to any gene: 2. The CDR3 spells CASSQGTGDQETQYF. In DNA form, the CDR3 reads TGCGCCAGCAGCCAAGGGACAGGAGACCAAGAGACCCAGTACTTC.

This clone has more than one count but fewer than ten. The genes are TRBV19 and TRBJ2-1; 12 bases match TRBD2. The V and J ends lost 6 bases and 2 bases, in that order; junction bases with no gene match: 2. Germline loops: CDR1 LNHDA, CDR2 SQIVND (reference sequence). The CDR3 sequence is 15 residues long. The CDR3 nucleotides are TGTGCCAGTAGGACTAGCGGGAGTCCCTACAATGAGCAGTTCTTC. This sequence encodes CASRTSGSPYNEQFF.

In its sample, this clone ranks as medium-sized. This chain uses TRBV9 with TRBJ2-7; 7 bases agree with TRBD2. This CDR3 has 14 residues. V dropped 4 bases and J dropped 6; count of bases not matched to a gene: 10. Per germline, CDR1 SGDLS and CDR2 YYNGEE. For the CDR3, the DNA is TGTGCCAGCAGCCCGGGGACTAAGTTCTCCGAGCAGTACTTC. Amino acids: CASSPGTKFSEQYF.

This clone was observed once. Relative to the germline gene, one junction end is altered; a read error may explain this. V gene TRBV7-7 combines with J gene TRBJ2-2; 10 nucleotides line up with TRBD1. This CDR3 is 14 amino acids long. The germline CDR1 and CDR2 sequences are SSHAT and FNYEAQ (reference sequence). The CDR3 nucleotides are TGTGCTAGCAGCTTGGGACAGGGGACCGGGGAGCTGTTTTTT. The encoded protein is CASSLGQGTGELFF.

This chain connects TRBV29-1 to TRBJ2-3, with 14 bases matching TRBD2. This CDR3 has 13 residues. Germline lookup yields CDR1 SQVTM and CDR2 ANQGSEA. V gave up 6 bases and J gave up 8 bases; unmatched junction bases: 4. CDR3 sequence reads: CSVKGLAGVTQYF. CDR3 coding DNA: TGCAGCGTGAAGGGACTAGCGGGAGTTACGCAGTATTTT.

V usage is TRBV6-6 and J usage is TRBJ2-1; the D is unclear. CDR3 length equals 13 residues. Trimming stripped 10 bases from V and 15 bases from J, with 25 bases between. CDR1 MNHNY and CDR2 SVGAGI come from the germline V gene (reference sequence). DNA of the CDR3: TGTGCCACTCGACGCATGGGCCACATTCCCCCGTTCTTC. This codes for CATRRMGHIPPFF.

This clone was detected a few times. This sequence joins TRBV27 and TRBJ2-5; TRBD2 matches 12 bases. The germline gives CDR1 MNHEY, CDR2 SMNVEV (reference sequence). The CDR3 totals 17 residues. After removal of 5 bases from V and 6 bases from J, the junction contained 13 bases not matched to a gene. The CDR3 coding sequence is TGTGCCAGCAGTCCACCGGGACTAGCGGGCCCACTGAAGACCCAGTACTTC. It specifies CASSPPGLAGPLKTQYF.

As regards this clone: Additional DNA sequences in this sample encode the identical CDR3. The chain recombines TRBV7-9 with TRBJ1-4; D is unclear. Trimming shortened V by 5 bases and J by 8 bases, and 6 bases separated the two germline ends. Germline assignment: CDR1 SEHNR and CDR2 FQNEAQ (reference sequence). This CDR3 is built from 11 residues. For the CDR3, the DNA is TGTGCCAGCAGCCTCAGGGAAAAACTGTTTTTT. Protein product: CASSLREKLFF. The entire variable domain, with the rest obtained from reference TRBV7-9 and TRBJ1-4, is as follows: DTGVSQNPRHKITKRGQNVTFRCDPISEHNRLYWYRQTLGQGPEFLTYFQNEAQLEKSRLLSDRFSAERPKGSFSTLEIQRTEQGDSAMYLCASSLREKLFFGSGTQLSVL.

The chain is built from TRBV7-2 and TRBJ1-3, with D perhaps matching TRBD1 (5 bases). The CDR3 has 16 amino acids. Germline assignment: CDR1 SGHTA and CDR2 FQGNSA. The V end was cut by 1 base, the J end by 2 bases, with 12 bases between. The CDR3 reads CASSLVAGYPGNTIYF. As DNA, the CDR3 is TGTGCCAGCAGCTTAGTCGCAGGGTACCCTGGAAACACCATATATTTT. Combining the CDR3 with reference TRBV7-2 and TRBJ1-3 gives the whole variable domain GAGVSQSPSNKVTEKGKDVELRCDPISGHTALYWYRQSLGQGLEFLIYFQGNSAPDKSGLPSDRFSAERTGGSVSTLTIQRTQQEDSAVYLCASSLVAGYPGNTIYFGEGSWLTVV.

V and J are TRBV30 and TRBJ2-5; TRBD1 agrees at 7 bases. There are 14 residues in the CDR3. Per germline, CDR1 GTSNPN and CDR2 SVGIG (reference sequence). The J segment lost 4 bases and the V segment lost 3 bases, leaving 8 bases of the junction unmatched. The CDR3 spells CAWSLGGAGETQYF. CDR3 in DNA: TGTGCCTGGAGCCTAGGGGGCGCGGGAGAGACCCAGTACTTC.

The sample holds a few counts of this clone. The chain combines TRBV10-3 with TRBJ2-7; D uncertain. Germline V gene sequence: CDR1 ENHRY, CDR2 SYGVKD. V lost 2 bases, J lost 4 bases, and 6 bases lay in between. The CDR3 consists of 12 residues. CDR3: CAISEDGYEQYF. DNA for the CDR3: TGTGCCATCAGTGAGGACGGGTACGAGCAGTACTTC.

The rearrangement uses TRBV7-2 and TRBJ1-5, with a tentative D call TRBD1 (5 bases). Germline-derived CDR1 and CDR2 are SGHTA and FQGNSA. The CDR3 sequence is 13 residues long. Trimming pared 5 bases from V and 7 bases from J, leaving 12 bases between. The CDR3 is CASSLNWGQPQHF. Written as DNA, the CDR3 is TGTGCCAGCAGCCTGAATTGGGGCCAGCCCCAGCATTTT.

The chain is built from TRBV6-5 and TRBJ2-3; a weak D match, TRBD2 (6 bases). The CDR3 is 14 amino acids. Per germline, CDR1 MNHEY and CDR2 SVGAGI. V lost 8 bases and J lost 2, with 14 bases in between. CDR3 protein: CASCFGGTTDTQYF. CDR3 bases: TGTGCCAGCTGCTTCGGCGGGACCACAGATACGCAGTATTTT.

The rearrangement links TRBV28 to TRBJ2-4; tentatively, D is TRBD1 (6 bases). The CDR3 is made up of 16 amino acids. V lost 10 bases to trimming and J lost 0 bases, with 19 bases between them. Germline lookup yields CDR1 MDHEN and CDR2 SYDVKM. DNA of the CDR3: TGTGCCACTTCCTCGACAGGTCTGGGAGCCAAAAACATTCAGTACTTC. It specifies CATSSTGLGAKNIQYF. The variable domain in full, with the rest retrieved from reference TRBV28 and TRBJ2-4, is DVKVTQSSRYLVKRTGEKVFLECVQDMDHENMFWYRQDPGLGLRLIYFSYDVKMKEKGDIPEGYSVSREKKERFSLILESASTNQTSMYLCATSSTGLGAKNIQYFGAGTRLSVL.

The V and J genes are TRBV6-1 and TRBJ2-7, with D unresolved. The CDR3 has 15 amino acids. CDR1 is MNHNS, CDR2 SASEGT, per germline. V was pared by 5 bases and J by 0 bases, with 14 bases between. CDR3 DNA: TGTGCCAGCAGTTCGGCGGCGGCGAGCTCCTACGAGCAGTACTTC. Translation gives CASSSAAASSYEQYF.

V usage is TRBV5-5 and J usage is TRBJ2-1; weak D call: TRBD1 (6 bases). Trimming took 4 bases from V and 0 from J, leaving 14 bases between them. CDR1 and CDR2 (germline): SGHKS, YYEKEE (reference sequence). The CDR3 is 16 amino acids. The CDR3, as DNA: TGTGCCAGCAGCGAGGGACAACCGTTCTCCTACAATGAGCAGTTCTTC. Residues: CASSEGQPFSYNEQFF.

The V call is TRBV7-9, the J call TRBJ2-3; TRBD2 aligns across 7 bases. The germline CDR1 and CDR2 sequences are SEHNR and FQNEAQ (reference sequence). Trimming took 5 bases from V and 6 from J; bases not matched to a gene: 14. This CDR3 is built from 16 residues. The CDR3 spells CASSKPGLIITDTQYF. CDR3 sequence (DNA): TGTGCCAGCAGCAAACCGGGACTAATAATTACGGATACGCAGTATTTT.

The J gene is TRBJ1-1, the V gene TRBV2; D not certain. This CDR3 is built from 13 residues. CDR1 is SNHLY and CDR2 is FYNNEI in the germline V gene. V was cut by 5 bases and J by 0 bases, with 7 bases left in between. CDR3 residues: CASSTSVNTEAFF. DNA for the CDR3: TGTGCCAGCAGTACAAGTGTGAACACTGAAGCTTTCTTT.

This chain links TRBV7-9 with TRBJ1-1; D gene uncertain. CDR3 size: 14 residues. Germline loops: CDR1 SEHNR, CDR2 FQNEAQ (reference sequence). With 4 bases removed from V and 0 bases from J, the gap between germline ends came to 9 bases. CDR3 sequence reads: CASSSQLVNTEAFF. CDR3 nucleotide sequence: TGTGCCAGCAGCTCCCAACTGGTGAACACTGAAGCTTTCTTT.

This clone was counted between two and nine times. This chain connects TRBV4-1 to TRBJ2-5; 8 nucleotides match TRBD1. Germline V gene sequence: CDR1 MGHRA, CDR2 YSYEKL. The CDR3 has 16 amino acids. Unmatched junction bases numbered 7, after V lost 3 bases and J lost 1 base. Here the CDR3 reads CASSHGTGGFQETQYF. DNA for the CDR3: TGCGCCAGCAGCCATGGGACAGGAGGGTTCCAAGAGACCCAGTACTTC.

This clone has only a few counts. The chain has TRBV6-5 and TRBJ2-5; 7 bases agree with TRBD1. Germline loops: CDR1 MNHEY, CDR2 SVGAGI. The CDR3 covers 13 residues. The J segment lost 1 base and the V segment lost 7 bases, leaving 3 bases of the junction unmatched. The CDR3 reads CASKDRVQETQYF. CDR3 nucleotides: TGTGCCAGCAAAGACAGGGTCCAAGAGACCCAGTACTTC.